In this sample, the clone carrying this TCR beta chain turned up once. As yet, its antigen is unknown. CD45RO-negative CD8 cells positively selected for CCR7 made up the naive population, which excluded terminally differentiated effector memory CD45RA+ cells. Donors were healthy HIV-negative adults without recent acute infections or vaccinations. Only Caucasian adults living in Nashville, Tennessee served as donors. Per the authors' pipeline: Junction-only sequences produced by ImmunoSEQ had no quality scores, so filtering differed. Method: immunoSEQ multiplex PCR; TCRdb's copy keeps in-frame clones and lacks some. That table gives V, J and clone size, and the DNA gave D and trimming. This sample yields around 2,000,000 clones, of which over 85% are seen a single time; 0.95% to 1.5% belongs to the top ten. These data belong to a study of shared clonotypes between healthy human individuals. The CDR3 has 12 amino acids. Germline V lookup: CDR1 LNHDA, CDR2 SQIVND (reference sequence). The V and J ends lost 2 bases and 14 bases respectively, with 13 bases between them.

Study outcomes and limitations: Naive subsets usually exceeded memory subsets in estimated richness.

The genes are TRBV19 and TRBJ2-1; D might be TRBD2 (6 bases). This clonotype was sampled from a man aged 18 to 30 in good health. Specimen: naive CD8+ T cells sorted from blood. The CDR3 region is CASSISWDWEFF. The CDR3, as DNA: TGTGCCAGTAGTATATCGTGGGACTGGGAGTTCTTC. Variable domain in full (rest from reference TRBV19 and TRBJ2-1): DGGITQSPKYLFRKEGQNVTLSCEQNLNHDAMYWYRQDPGQGLRLIYYSQIVNDFQKGDIAEGYSVSREKKESFPLTVTSAQKNPTAFYLCASSISWDWEFFGPGTRLTVL.